One T cell receptor (beta chain) is described in this entry. The record originates from a study of control samples from healthy donors and cancer patients. Repertoires were generated with immunoSEQ multiplex PCR, while TCRdb's copy carries only in-frame clones and drops some. This sample has approximately 58,000 clones, with roughly 90% found just once. CDR1 and CDR2 (germline): LNHDA, SQIVND (reference sequence). V was pared by 10 bases and J by 3 bases, with 12 bases between. This CDR3 is 13 amino acids long. This sequence joins TRBV19 and TRBJ2-2; D not resolved. Sequenced input: PBMCs. The clonotype originates from a man in his sixties with head and neck cancer. CDR3 region: CATTAIDTGELFF. The CDR3 DNA reads as TGTGCCACAACAGCTATAGACACCGGGGAGCTGTTTTTT.